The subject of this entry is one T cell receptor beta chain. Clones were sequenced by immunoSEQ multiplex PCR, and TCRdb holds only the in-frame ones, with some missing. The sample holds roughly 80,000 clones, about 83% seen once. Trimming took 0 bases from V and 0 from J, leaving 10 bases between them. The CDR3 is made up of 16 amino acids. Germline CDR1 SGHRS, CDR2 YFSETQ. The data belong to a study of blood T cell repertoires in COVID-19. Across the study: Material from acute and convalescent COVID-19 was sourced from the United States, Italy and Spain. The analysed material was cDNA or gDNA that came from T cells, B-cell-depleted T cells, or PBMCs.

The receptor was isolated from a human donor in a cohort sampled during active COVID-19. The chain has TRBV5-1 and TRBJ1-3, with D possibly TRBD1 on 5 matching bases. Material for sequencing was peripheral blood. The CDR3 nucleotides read TGCGCCAGCAGCTTGGGAGTCGACAGCTCTGGAAACACCATATATTTT. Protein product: CASSLGVDSSGNTIYF.